The 15 T cell receptor beta chains below come from one sample, sequenced in a study of CD8 T cells in Susac syndrome. After extraction with the RNeasy kit, about 0.5 to 1 ug of the RNA was reverse transcribed using random hexamers. TCRdb reprocessed the immunoSEQ multiplex PCR reads with MiXCR, giving one entry per CDR3 protein. The sample has about 300,000 distinct CDR3 sequences, about 89% seen once. Sequencing used CD8+ T cells from PBMCs. Receptors originate from a human donor with multiple sclerosis.

The chain couples TRBV7-9 to TRBJ1-2, with D possibly matching TRBD1 (6 bases). Trimming pared 4 bases from V and 6 bases from J, leaving 12 bases between. Per the germline V gene, CDR1 is SEHNR and CDR2 is FQNEAQ (reference sequence). The CDR3 sequence is 13 residues long. The CDR3 DNA is TGTGCCAGCAGCTACCGACAGGTCAATGGCTACACCTTC. Protein: CASSYRQVNGYTF.

This rearrangement joins TRBV5-6 to TRBJ2-1; tentatively, D is TRBD1 (6 bases). V lost 4 bases to trimming and J lost 5 bases, with 16 bases between them. Germline V gene sequence: CDR1 SGHDT, CDR2 YYEEEE. This CDR3 region has 15 residues. This CDR3 reads CASSDTGSMNNEQFF. CDR3 DNA sequence: TGTGCCAGCAGCGACACAGGGTCAATGAACAATGAGCAGTTCTTC.

The rearrangement uses TRBV6-1 and TRBJ1-2, with D tentatively TRBD1 (5 bases). The CDR3 totals 16 residues. Deletions cut 5 bases from V and 1 base from J, with 17 bases between. CDR1 and CDR2 from the germline V gene are MNHNS and SASEGT. The CDR3: CASSPLGGGVNYGYTF. DNA for the CDR3: TGTGCCAGCAGTCCCCTGGGGGGGGGTGTTAACTATGGCTACACCTTC.

The chain carries TRBV5-6 and TRBJ2-1, with D perhaps given as TRBD1 or TRBD2 (5 bases each). Per germline, CDR1 SGHDT and CDR2 YYEEEE. V was cut by 1 base and J by 12 bases, with 20 bases left in between. The CDR3 contains 15 residues. CDR3 DNA: TGTGCCAGCAGCTTGATCCGGGACGGAACCTCTGGGCAGTTCTTC. Translated: CASSLIRDGTSGQFF. The whole variable domain, filled in from reference TRBV5-6 and TRBJ2-1, reads DAGVTQSPTHLIKTRGQQVTLRCSPKSGHDTVSWYQQALGQGPQFIFQYYEEEERQRGNFPDRFSGHQFPNYSSELNVNALLLGDSALYLCASSLIRDGTSGQFFGPGTRLTVL.

This chain links TRBV6-2 or TRBV6-3 with TRBJ2-7; D may be TRBD1 (6 bases). With 2 bases removed from V and 1 base from J, the gap between germline ends came to 9 bases. Germline lookup yields CDR1 MNHEY and CDR2 SVGEGT. The CDR3 loop spans 14 amino acids. The CDR3 protein is CASSYPDSSYEQYF. The CDR3 bases are TGTGCCAGCAGTTACCCGGACAGTTCCTACGAGCAGTACTTC.

This chain connects TRBV13 to TRBJ1-1, with D tentatively TRBD1 (5 bases). Germline V gives CDR1 PRHDT, CDR2 FYEKMQ (reference sequence). The germline V and J ends were trimmed by 4 bases and 6 bases, with 15 bases remaining between them. This CDR3 has 14 residues. Here the CDR3 DNA reads TGTGCCAGCAGCTCCCCGGGGGGGACCGCTGAAGCTTTCTTT. It specifies CASSSPGGTAEAFF. Variable domain in full (rest from reference TRBV13 and TRBJ1-1): AAGVIQSPRHLIKEKRETATLKCYPIPRHDTVYWYQQGPGQDPQFLISFYEKMQSDKGSIPDRFSAQQFSDYHSELNMSSLELGDSALYFCASSSPGGTAEAFFGQGTRLTVV.

The rearrangement links TRBV20-1 to TRBJ2-3; 7 bases are shared with TRBD2. The CDR3 spans 16 residues. Germline values: CDR1 DFQATT, CDR2 SNEGSKA (reference sequence). The V and J ends lost 5 bases and 4 bases, in that order; junction bases with no gene match: 15. The DNA for the CDR3 is TGCAGTGCTCCCGGGGATAGCGGGCACGAGGCAGATACGCAGTATTTT. Amino acid sequence: CSAPGDSGHEADTQYF.

The chain uses TRBV6-1 and TRBJ2-5; the D gene is possibly TRBD2 (6 bases). This CDR3 is built from 13 residues. From germline, CDR1 is MNHNS and CDR2 SASEGT. V gave up 9 bases and J gave up 9 bases, with 20 bases separating them. Here the CDR3 DNA reads TGTGCCAGTCTAAGACTAGGAGGGGCGGCCCAGTACTTC. The encoded protein is CASLRLGGAAQYF.

V and J are TRBV19 and TRBJ1-1, with unresolved D. In germline, CDR1 is LNHDA, CDR2 SQIVND (reference sequence). CDR3 size: 13 residues. V shed 7 bases and J shed 4 bases, with 13 bases lying between them. The CDR3 DNA sequence: TGTGCCAGTAAGGCAGGCTGGAGCACTGAAGCTTTCTTT. Residues: CASKAGWSTEAFF.

The chain joins TRBV29-1 to TRBJ2-1; no clear D gene. This CDR3 is 15 amino acids long. CDR1 and CDR2 from the germline V gene are SQVTM and ANQGSEA. Trimming removed 4 bases at V and 1 base at J, with 14 bases between. CDR3 region: CSVGKTETSYNEQFF. The CDR3 DNA is TGCAGCGTTGGCAAGACGGAGACTTCCTACAATGAGCAGTTCTTC.

The chain employs TRBV10-3 and TRBJ2-7; 7 bases are a match to TRBD1. The CDR3 contains 13 residues. V shed 5 bases and J 0 bases; nucleotides not matched to a gene: 1. The V gene's germline CDR1 is ENHRY and CDR2 SYGVKD. The CDR3 loop is CAISWDSSYEQYF. Written as DNA, the CDR3 is TGTGCCATCAGTTGGGACAGCTCCTACGAGCAGTACTTC.

The chain uses TRBV12-3 or TRBV12-4 and TRBJ2-1; no clear D. The V and J ends lost 5 bases and 0 bases respectively, with 11 bases between them. CDR3 length: 15 amino acids. CDR3 sequence: CASSPGPSSYNEQFF. The CDR3 DNA sequence: TGTGCCAGCAGTCCCGGTCCCAGCTCCTACAATGAGCAGTTCTTC.

A few counts support this clonotype. This sequence joins TRBV11-2 and TRBJ2-7, with 7 bases that match TRBD1. The germline CDR1 and CDR2 sequences are SGHAT and FQNNGV. After removal of 4 bases from V and 6 bases from J, the junction contained 12 bases not matched to a gene. The CDR3 length is 15 residues. The CDR3 region has the DNA TGTGCCAGCAGCTCGTACAGGGGATTGGGTATCGAGCAGTACTTC. Its translation: CASSSYRGLGIEQYF.

The genes are TRBV18 and TRBJ2-2; 7 bases are a match to TRBD2. With 1 base clipped from V and 2 bases from J, the junction kept 10 bases outside the gene matches. In germline, CDR1 is KGHSH, CDR2 LQKENI. The CDR3 covers 18 residues. The CDR3 DNA is TGTGCCAGCTCACCACGGCGCGCGGGAGATTATAACACCGGGGAGCTGTTTTTT. It codes for CASSPRRAGDYNTGELFF.

The rearrangement joins TRBV11-3 to TRBJ2-5, with TRBD2 matching 11 bases. The CDR3 totals 19 residues. Per the germline V gene, CDR1 is SGHNT and CDR2 is YENEEA. V shed 3 bases, J shed 4 bases, and the junction held 16 bases outside the gene matches. The chain's CDR3 is CASSLVPAALAGGGETQYF. The CDR3 DNA reads TGTGCCAGCAGCTTGGTCCCCGCGGCCCTAGCGGGAGGCGGAGAGACCCAGTACTTC.